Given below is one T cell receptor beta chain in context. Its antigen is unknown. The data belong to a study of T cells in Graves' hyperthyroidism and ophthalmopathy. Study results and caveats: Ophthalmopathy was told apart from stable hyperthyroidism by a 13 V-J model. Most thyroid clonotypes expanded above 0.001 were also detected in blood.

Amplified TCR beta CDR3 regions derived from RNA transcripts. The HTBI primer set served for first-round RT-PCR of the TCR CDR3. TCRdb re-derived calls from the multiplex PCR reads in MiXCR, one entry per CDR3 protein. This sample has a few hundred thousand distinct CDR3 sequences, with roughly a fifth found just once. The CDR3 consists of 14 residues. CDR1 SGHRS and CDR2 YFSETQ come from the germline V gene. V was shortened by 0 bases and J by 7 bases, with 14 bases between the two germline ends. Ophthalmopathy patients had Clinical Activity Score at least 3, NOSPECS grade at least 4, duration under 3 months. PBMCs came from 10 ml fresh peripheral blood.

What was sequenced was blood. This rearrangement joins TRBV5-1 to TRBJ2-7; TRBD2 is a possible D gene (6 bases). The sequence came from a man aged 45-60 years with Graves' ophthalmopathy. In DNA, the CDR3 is TGCGCCAGCAGCTTGGTGTCCGGGGCGGGGGAGCAGTACTTC. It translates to CASSLVSGAGEQYF.